This passage covers 13 T cell receptor beta chains from one sample sequenced in a study of CXCR3-negative and CXCR3-positive naive CD8 T cells. The authors made the TRB cDNA libraries by 5' RACE using UMI labels. Using the 5' RACE reads, TCRdb records one entry per CDR3 protein without DNA. This listing includes several thousand distinct CDR3 sequences. The sequenced material came from naive CXCR3- CD8+ T cells from blood. Subset reported: CD45RO-CCR7+CD27+CD95- naive CD8+ T cells lacking CXCR3 (TNR3-). The origin of the receptors is a human donor in good health. Some clones in this sample may be carry-over from other donors' samples.

By frequency, this clonotype is medium-sized. The chain combines TRBV10-3 with TRBJ1-3; absent DNA, TCRdb's TRBD1 call cannot be checked. This CDR3 has 14 residues. CDR1 ENHRY and CDR2 SYGVKD come from the germline V gene. Here the CDR3 reads CATGPGGTGNTIYF.

This clonotype shows up as medium-sized by frequency. V usage is TRBV10-3 and J usage is TRBJ2-3; TCRdb's D call of TRBD2 is untestable without DNA. There are 15 residues in the CDR3. Germline V gene lookup returns CDR1 ENHRY and CDR2 SYGVKD. CDR3 protein: CAISDAGGPTDTQYF.

This sequence joins TRBV7-8 and TRBJ2-1; the TCRdb call, TRBD2, lacks DNA for checking. The CDR3 consists of 15 residues. Germline V gives CDR1 SGHVS, CDR2 FQNEAQ. The CDR3 is CASSLRDSTYNEQFF.

According to its frequency, this clonotype is medium-sized. The chain carries TRBV29-1 and TRBJ2-3; no DNA is available, so the TRBD2 call from TCRdb remains unchecked. Germline V lookup: CDR1 SQVTM, CDR2 ANQGSEA. This CDR3 has 13 residues. The CDR3 here is CSVSGPYTDTQYF.

The chain uses TRBV29-1 and TRBJ2-5; the TRBD1 assignment by TCRdb is unverifiable without DNA. The germline V gene has CDR1 SQVTM and CDR2 ANQGSEA. This CDR3 comprises 15 residues. This chain's CDR3 is CSLRGTGVGQETQYF.

This chain connects TRBV4-3 to TRBJ1-2; TCRdb's assignment of TRBD1 cannot be checked, as there is no DNA. The CDR3 loop spans 18 amino acids. The V gene's germline CDR1 is LGHNA and CDR2 YSLEER. The CDR3 here is CASSQEALSVGPNYGYTF.

The chain links TRBV12-3 or TRBV12-4 to TRBJ2-1. The length of the CDR3 is 13 residues. CDR3 amino acids: CASSLGTTNEQFF.

The chain has TRBV29-1 and TRBJ1-1. Germline assignment: CDR1 SQVTM and CDR2 ANQGSEA. The CDR3 spans 11 residues. The CDR3 loop is CSVDRYTEAFF.

The chain uses TRBV7-9 and TRBJ1-2; TCRdb proposes TRBD1, but this gene call is untestable without DNA. Germline V gene sequence: CDR1 SEHNR, CDR2 FQNEAQ (reference sequence). The CDR3 loop spans 18 amino acids. The CDR3 sequence: CASSPPVIGGSQSYGYTF. The full variable domain, rest sourced from reference TRBV7-9 and TRBJ1-2, is DTGVSQNPRHKITKRGQNVTFRCDPISEHNRLYWYRQTLGQGPEFLTYFQNEAQLEKSRLLSDRFSAERPKGSFSTLEIQRTEQGDSAMYLCASSPPVIGGSQSYGYTFGSGTRLTVV.

This chain joins TRBV11-2 and TRBJ2-1; TCRdb lists TRBD2, though no DNA is available to test this call. This CDR3 comprises 16 residues. The germline gives CDR1 SGHAT, CDR2 FQNNGV. The CDR3 reads CASSLVQDYSYNEQFF.

By frequency, this clonotype is medium-sized (0.01 to 0.1%). The chain links TRBV3-1 to TRBJ2-7; with no DNA, the TCRdb D assignment of TRBD2 cannot be verified. This CDR3 contains 14 residues. The germline gives CDR1 LGHDT, CDR2 YNNKEL (reference sequence). The chain's CDR3 is CASSPGTSGYEQYF.

The chain combines TRBV5-1 with TRBJ1-1; as DNA is missing, the TRBD1 call by TCRdb cannot be tested. The CDR3 has 15 amino acids. CDR1 is SGHRS, CDR2 YFSETQ, per germline. The CDR3 spells CASSLRQGQNTEAFF. The whole variable domain, remainder taken from reference TRBV5-1 and TRBJ1-1, is KAGVTQTPRYLIKTRGQQVTLSCSPISGHRSVSWYQQTPGQGLQFLFEYFSETQRNKGNFPGRFSGRQFSNSRSEMNVSTLELGDSALYLCASSLRQGQNTEAFFGQGTRLTVV.

This chain links TRBV28 with TRBJ2-1. CDR3 length: 15 amino acids. Germline loops: CDR1 MDHEN, CDR2 SYDVKM. The CDR3 reads CASGKQIFSYNEQFF.